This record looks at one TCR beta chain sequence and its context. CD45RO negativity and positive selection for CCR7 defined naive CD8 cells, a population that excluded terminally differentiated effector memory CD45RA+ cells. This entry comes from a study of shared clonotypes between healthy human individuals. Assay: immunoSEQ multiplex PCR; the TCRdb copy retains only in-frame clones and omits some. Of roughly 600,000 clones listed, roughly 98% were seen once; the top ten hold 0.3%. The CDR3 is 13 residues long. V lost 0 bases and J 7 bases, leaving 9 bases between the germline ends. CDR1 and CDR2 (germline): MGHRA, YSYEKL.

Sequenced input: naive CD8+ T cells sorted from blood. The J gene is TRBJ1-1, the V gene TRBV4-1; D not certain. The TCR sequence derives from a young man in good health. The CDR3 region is CASSQESRLEAFF. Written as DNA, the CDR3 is TGCGCCAGCAGCCAAGAATCCAGACTTGAAGCTTTCTTT.